The text below deals with one T cell receptor beta chain. Its specific antigen is unknown. Base qualities are missing; no much larger clone stands one base away. The entry originates in a study of Tregs in tolerant kidney transplant recipients (dated by TCRdb to about 2019). With regard to the full study: Transplants used related donors with nonmyeloablative bone marrow transplantation; mixed chimerism was transient in the human trials. The study applied TCRbeta sequencing to find donor-specific regulatory T cells before combined kidney and bone marrow transplantation and then followed those same cells after transplant.

What the time point label conveys for this sample: blood sample drawn before combined kidney and bone marrow transplant. Thawed PBMCs were FACS-sorted into unstimulated Tregs (CD4+CD25+CD127-), CD4+ non-Tregs (CD4+CD25-), CD4 cells and CD8 cells. Prior to Treg sorting, thawed PBMCs were rested overnight at 37 degrees C with approximately 180 IU/ml IL-2. The patients were a few recipients of combined kidney and bone marrow transplants from the ITN036ST trial, and samples were available only from these trial subjects. Healthy control blood was processed by Ficoll density gradient to PBMCs and cryopreserved; patient PBMCs were collected before and after transplant. Genomic DNA was extracted from sorted cells with the QIAGEN DNeasy Blood and Tissue Kit for TCRbeta CDR3 sequencing. High-throughput TCRbeta CDR3 sequencing was carried out commercially through immunoSEQ, with PCR amplification with bias correction and internal controls included. The study's processing was this. A unique productive TCRbeta sequence was defined by the CDR3 nucleotide sequence when primers matched, and otherwise by the CDR3 amino acid sequence together with the Vbeta and Jbeta genes. To correct for sorting error, sequences found in more than one sorted population at a frequency ratio of 2:1 or less were discarded, and the remaining shared sequences were assigned to the population with the higher frequency. A sequence was defined as donor-reactive if the sequence was expanded at least 5-fold in CFSE-low cells compared with unstimulated cells and had a frequency of at least 0.01% in CFSE-low cells. Repertoire divergence was quantified by Jensen-Shannon divergence using the top 100 TCRbeta sequences ranked by frequency. When a sample had multiple sequencing runs, each run was corrected for sorting error separately and the runs were then pooled. As stored in TCRdb, this immuneACCESS dataset retains in-frame rearrangements with V and J assigned. A fraction of the clones does not appear; measured against another copy, unresolved V genes explain less than half of the discrepancy, and the remainder lacks a known reason. V and J calls and clone size come straight from that table; D and trimming were deduced from the DNA. Counted in this sample were fewer than 80,000 clones; roughly 98% of them appeared once. The ten largest clones take up 0.34% of the sample.

What the research found in general, with its limitations: Expanding Tregs with activated donor B cells appeared to identify the most biologically relevant and donor-specific TCRbeta repertoire. For some patients, the PCR primers changed as time went on, which meant samples from those patients could not be compared with one another at the nucleotide level. Biological reproducibility was not directly assessed, although technical replication error appeared to be minimal. The study was limited by small patient numbers, and the findings need validation in larger populations and under other immunosuppression protocols. In tolerant patients, the expansion of donor-specific Tregs was greater than global Treg expansion, suggesting that the expansion was antigen-driven rather than nonspecific.

The CDR3 goes from the cysteine to the phenylalanine over 16 residues. Only CDR3 DNA is held: 48 bases, read in frame from base 1. The germline V gene yields SGDLS for CDR1 and YYNGEE for CDR2. Trimming removed 4 bases from V and 2 bases from J; the gene matches leave 7 bases unexplained. This material consisted of Tregs from blood, taken before the transplant. Rearrangement joined TRBV9 to TRBJ2-3, and 10 bases in between align with TRBD2. The sequence was obtained from a human donor who received a combined kidney and bone marrow transplant. The CDR3 protein is CASSFRTSGTTDTQYF. The DNA reads as follows: TGTGCCAGCAGCTTCCGGACTAGCGGTACCACAGATACGCAGTATTTT.